This paragraph covers one T cell receptor (beta chain) sequence. Its antigen remains unidentified. This record belongs to a study of spatial heterogeneity in lung cancer. The study, taken as a whole, reports: Within tumors, counts of expanded alpha and beta TCRs tracked tumor mutation counts.

One entry per CDR3 protein, called by TCRdb with MiXCR from the 5' RACE reads. Here the sample spans about 12,000 distinct CDR3 sequences, 6.6% being singletons. Described time point: sample taken at primary tumor resection. Here the sequenced sample was lung tumor tissue, taken at surgery. This receptor was taken from a female donor with early-stage non-small cell lung cancer.

CDR3 protein: CASNQQGATEAFF. DNA for the CDR3: TGTGCCAGCAATCAACAGGGGGCCACTGAAGCTTTCTTT. The chain has TRBV6-5 and TRBJ1-1, with TRBD1 matching 9 bases. This CDR3 has 13 residues. Germline V gene lookup returns CDR1 MNHEY and CDR2 SVGAGI. J was trimmed by 4 bases and V by 7 bases; bases with no gene match: 4.